The 13 T cell receptor beta chains in this list originate from one sample, sequenced in a study of response to subunit inactivated influenza vaccine. TCRdb ran MiXCR on the RT-PCR reads and lists one entry per CDR3 protein. The table records more than 450,000 distinct CDR3 sequences, 6.5% to 8% of them present only once. The sequenced sample was PBMCs from blood, obtained about 24 months after vaccination. The receptors here all came from a man aged 50-75 years who received an inactivated influenza vaccine.

This clonotype was counted many times. The J gene is TRBJ2-5, the V gene TRBV15; D uncertain. Germline V lookup: CDR1 LNHNV, CDR2 YYDKDF (reference sequence). This CDR3 comprises 14 residues. V gave up 0 bases and J gave up 5 bases, with 10 bases separating them. In DNA, the CDR3 is TGTGCCACCAGCAGAGATTTGGCCGCGGAGACCCAGTACTTC. The encoded protein is CATSRDLAAETQYF.

This chain uses TRBV20-1 with TRBJ2-6, with unresolved D. The germline V gene encodes CDR1 DFQATT and CDR2 SNEGSKA (reference sequence). V dropped 6 bases and J dropped 2 bases, with 8 bases sitting between them. The CDR3 extends over 13 amino acids. CDR3 protein: CSATVPGANVLTF. CDR3 coding DNA: TGCAGTGCCACAGTCCCTGGGGCCAACGTCCTGACTTTC.

This clonotype was seen repeatedly, ten times or more. This chain's CDR3 is CASSLVSSGGNEQFF. For the CDR3, the DNA is TGCGCCAGCAGCTTGGTGTCTAGCGGAGGGAATGAGCAGTTCTTC. The J gene is TRBJ2-1, the V gene TRBV5-1; TRBD2 aligns across 7 bases. Germline CDR1 is SGHRS and CDR2 is YFSETQ. V lost 0 bases to trimming and J lost 7 bases; unmatched junction nucleotides: 7. CDR3 size: 15 residues.

This clonotype occurred a few times. The V and J genes are TRBV7-2 and TRBJ2-7; D perhaps matches TRBD1 (6 bases). This CDR3 region has 13 residues. CDR1 is SGHTA and CDR2 is FQGNSA in the germline V gene. V was pared by 7 bases and J by 5 bases, with 15 bases between. Written as DNA, the CDR3 is TGTGCCAGCACCATACAGGGCACCAACGAGCAGTACTTC. Translating it yields CASTIQGTNEQYF.

This clonotype was counted ten times or more. J is TRBJ2-6 and V is TRBV4-2, with 8 bases matching TRBD1. J gave up 4 bases and V 4 bases, and 6 bases lay outside the gene matches. The CDR3 has 16 amino acids. Germline V gene lookup returns CDR1 LGHNA and CDR2 YNFKEQ. CDR3 sequence: CASSRGQGSGANVLTF. DNA for the CDR3: TGTGCCAGCAGCCGAGGACAGGGATCAGGGGCCAACGTCCTGACTTTC.

This clonotype was found many times. The J gene is TRBJ2-3, the V gene TRBV20-1, with D perhaps TRBD2 (6 bases). There are 14 residues in the CDR3. V dropped 6 bases and J dropped 5 bases, with 18 bases sitting between them. Germline loops: CDR1 DFQATT, CDR2 SNEGSKA (reference sequence). Here the CDR3 DNA reads TGCAGTGCCCCGAGTCCAGGGAGGTTAGATACGCAGTATTTT. Translating gives CSAPSPGRLDTQYF.

The genes are TRBV4-2 and TRBJ2-3; D is unclear. Trimming took off 3 bases at V and 2 bases at J, with 15 bases between the two ends. Germline V gene lookup returns CDR1 LGHNA and CDR2 YNFKEQ. This CDR3 has 16 residues. The CDR3 spells CASSQDRVGLTDTQYF. CDR3 DNA sequence: TGTGCCAGCAGCCAGGACCGGGTCGGCCTCACAGATACGCAGTATTTT.

This clonotype has only a few counts. The chain carries TRBV12-3 or TRBV12-4 and TRBJ1-2, with D tentatively TRBD1 (5 bases). Deletions cut 8 bases from V and 0 bases from J, with 13 bases between. The length of the CDR3 is 14 residues. As DNA, the CDR3 is TGTGCCAGCGGGGGGTTGGGCCCTAACTATGGCTACACCTTC. Its protein is CASGGLGPNYGYTF.

The rearrangement links TRBV5-5 to TRBJ1-5, with 7 bases fitting TRBD1. CDR1 and CDR2 from the germline V gene are SGHKS and YYEKEE (reference sequence). With 4 bases clipped from V and 4 bases from J, the junction kept 5 bases outside the gene matches. The CDR3 length is 14 residues. The CDR3 nucleotides are TGTGCCAGCAGCGCCCAGGGGGAAAATCAGCCCCAGCATTTT. It encodes CASSAQGENQPQHF.

This clonotype was observed many times. The V and J genes are TRBV29-1 and TRBJ2-1; D perhaps matches TRBD1 (6 bases). Germline values: CDR1 SQVTM, CDR2 ANQGSEA. This CDR3 is 12 amino acids long. V was cut by 7 bases and J by 0 bases, with 7 bases left in between. The chain's CDR3 is CSGDNSYNEQFF. In nucleotides, the CDR3 is TGCAGCGGGGACAACTCCTACAATGAGCAGTTCTTC.

This clonotype was seen a few times. The chain combines TRBV12-3 or TRBV12-4 with TRBJ1-4; no firm D call. The CDR3 is 13 amino acids. Trimming removed 3 bases from V and 7 bases from J, with 9 bases in between. CDR3 bases: TGTGCCAGCAGTTTCAATTTGCTTGAAAAACTGTTTTTT. Translating gives CASSFNLLEKLFF.

The rearrangement joins TRBV2 to TRBJ1-6; no reliable D call. The CDR3 loop spans 14 amino acids. V lost 6 bases to trimming and J lost 9 bases, with 15 bases between them. Looked up from germline, CDR1 is SNHLY and CDR2 is FYNNEI. The CDR3 bases are TGTGCCAGCAGAGTCGGACCCTCTGGTTCACCCCTCCACTTT. Protein sequence: CASRVGPSGSPLHF. The full variable domain, rest sourced from reference TRBV2 and TRBJ1-6, is EPEVTQTPSHQVTQMGQEVILRCVPISNHLYFYWYRQILGQKVEFLVSFYNNEISEKSEIFDDQFSVERPDGSNFTLKIRSTKLEDSAMYFCASRVGPSGSPLHFGNGTRLTVT.

Ten or more counts support this clonotype. The rearrangement joins TRBV2 to TRBJ2-7, with 10 bases fitting TRBD2. The CDR3 is 15 residues long. Germline lookup yields CDR1 SNHLY and CDR2 FYNNEI. V lost 4 bases, J lost 4 bases, and 7 bases stayed unmatched. The CDR3 DNA is TGTGCCAGCAGTGCAAGCGGGAGGGCCTCGTACGAGCAGTACTTC. Translated, it gives CASSASGRASYEQYF.